This TCR beta chain was identified in a study of blood T cell repertoires in COVID-19. Looking at the study overall: Italy, Spain and the United States were the sources of the convalescent and acute COVID-19 samples. PBMCs, B-cell-depleted T cells, or T cells were the source of the cDNA or gDNA that made up the material.

Some clones are missing from TCRdb's copy, which holds only in-frame ones; the method was immunoSEQ multiplex PCR. The data contain about 64,000 clones, 86% of them singletons. Germline assignment: CDR1 SGHTA and CDR2 FQGTGA. CDR3 size: 13 residues. The V end was cut by 4 bases, the J end by 2 bases, with 8 bases between. The sample consisted of peripheral blood. This chain joins TRBV7-3 and TRBJ2-5; weak D call: TRBD2 (5 bases). The sequence was obtained from a man aged 50 or older with active COVID-19. CDR3 DNA sequence: TGTGCCAGCAGCTCGGGATCTCAAGAGACCCAGTACTTC. Its protein product is CASSSGSQETQYF.